The following is a T cell receptor (beta chain) sequence with its context. The antigen is undetermined. The source of the sample is a study of blood T cells in healthy people across ages. Study overall: With template switching, about one barcoded beta molecule was captured per two T cells.

Study results and limitations: Aged donors had fewer naive CD4+ cells and lower diversity than long-lived donors.

Researchers report isolating at least 7 million PBMCs per sample. The CDR3 loop spans 17 amino acids. Per the germline V gene, CDR1 is MNHEY and CDR2 is SVGAGI. With 2 bases removed from V and 1 base from J, the gap between germline ends came to 16 bases. For the second PCR, which ran for roughly 7 to 11 cycles, a sample-barcoded 5' primer and a J-beta primer mix were used. Each sample provided no less than 2.5 million CDR3-containing paired-end reads. TCRdb re-called the 5' RACE reads through MiXCR, storing one row per CDR3 protein. The top ten clones hold 7.9% of a sample with more than 1.4 million distinct CDR3 sequences, 40% to 50% of them seen once.

The clonotype originates from a woman under 30 in good health. Source material: blood. V and J are TRBV6-5 and TRBJ2-3, with unresolved D. CDR3 bases: TGTGCCAGCAGTTACACCTATCAAGAAAGTGGCACAGATACGCAGTATTTT. Protein: CASSYTYQESGTDTQYF.